This T cell receptor beta chain was recorded in a study of cytotoxic CD8 clonotypes in ibrutinib-treated CLL. This clone was seen a handful of times. Its antigen remains unknown. Trimming stripped 1 base from V and 2 bases from J, with 9 bases between. This CDR3 comprises 15 residues. CDR1 and CDR2 from the germline V gene are SNHLY and FYNNEI. Points from the study as a whole: At the start, clonality exceeded age-matched healthy donors and followed circulating CD8+ T-cell counts. Clonotypes that were public were uncommon, and they contracted or stayed stable on treatment. Collection times varied between progressing and sustained-remission patients.

The method was immunoSEQ multiplex PCR; TCRdb's version includes in-frame clones alone and lacks a portion of them. The table records fewer than 400,000 clones, around 66% of them present only once. This TCR derives from a human donor with chronic lymphocytic leukemia. This chain connects TRBV2 to TRBJ1-5, with TRBD1 as a possible D gene (6 bases). The sequences come from PBMCs, collected after 36 months of ibrutinib treatment. CDR3 in DNA: TGTGCCAGCAGTGAAGGGACAGCCCGCAATCAGCCCCAGCATTTT. Its translation: CASSEGTARNQPQHF.